The source of this T cell receptor beta chain is a study of blood T cell repertoires in COVID-19. Across the study: Sites across the United States, Italy and Spain contributed samples from acute and convalescent COVID-19. Nucleic acid was either cDNA or gDNA, and it came from T cells, B-cell-depleted T cells, or PBMCs.

Per the original methods: By means of reference gene primer amplification, nucleated cell counts were estimated. Clones were sequenced by immunoSEQ multiplex PCR, and TCRdb holds only the in-frame ones, with some missing. V and J calls plus clone size are reproduced from that table; the DNA served to infer D and trimming. Of 150,000 or so clones in the sample, around 90% were seen once. Germline assignment: CDR1 SEHNR and CDR2 FQNEAQ (reference sequence). The ends were cut back, 6 bases at V and 7 bases at J, with 15 bases in the middle. The CDR3 spans 13 residues. Sequences were obtained from peripheral blood. This sequence was found in a man aged 50 or older with acute or convalescent COVID-19. The chain combines TRBV7-9 with TRBJ1-1, with D possibly TRBD1 on 6 matching bases. The CDR3 here is CASSPGGRGEAFF. DNA for the CDR3: TGTGCCAGCAGTCCCGGCGGCAGGGGTGAAGCTTTCTTT. Using reference TRBV7-9 and TRBJ1-1 for the parts outside the CDR3, the full variable domain is DTGVSQNPRHKITKRGQNVTFRCDPISEHNRLYWYRQTLGQGPEFLTYFQNEAQLEKSRLLSDRFSAERPKGSFSTLEIQRTEQGDSAMYLCASSPGGRGEAFFGQGTRLTVV.